Following are 10 T cell receptor beta chains from one sample sequenced in a study of blood T cell repertoires in COVID-19. The protocol was immunoSEQ multiplex PCR, while the TCRdb copy is restricted to in-frame clones and leaves out a portion. The sample consists of around 250,000 clones, more than 70% of them appearing once. The sequenced sample consisted of peripheral blood. The receptor source for this set is an elderly woman with COVID-19, enrolled during active disease.

This clone was counted a few times. The chain carries TRBV19 and TRBJ1-2; D perhaps matches TRBD1 (6 bases). The germline V and J ends were trimmed by 5 bases and 7 bases, with 20 bases remaining between them. The CDR3 is made up of 15 amino acids. Per germline, CDR1 LNHDA and CDR2 SQIVND (reference sequence). This chain's CDR3 is CASSVNRVQVGGYTF. CDR3 sequence (DNA): TGTGCCAGTAGTGTCAACAGGGTCCAAGTCGGTGGCTACACCTTC.

This chain joins TRBV29-1 and TRBJ1-1, with D uncertain. The V gene's germline CDR1 is SQVTM and CDR2 ANQGSEA. There are 13 residues in the CDR3. The V gene lost 3 bases and the J gene lost 4 bases, with 12 bases spanning the gap. In DNA form, the CDR3 reads TGCAGCGTTGACAGTAGATCAGGCACTGAAGCTTTCTTT. This translates into CSVDSRSGTEAFF.

The V call is TRBV7-2, the J call TRBJ2-5; 9 nucleotides match TRBD2. The CDR3 covers 15 residues. Germline CDR1 reads SGHTA; CDR2 reads FQGNSA. V was clipped by 8 bases and J by 2 bases; unmatched bases: 9. CDR3 loop: CASRRGGVLQETQYF. CDR3 DNA sequence: TGTGCCAGCCGTCGCGGGGGGGTCCTGCAAGAGACCCAGTACTTC.

J is TRBJ2-1 and V is TRBV19, with D maybe TRBD2 (6 bases). Trimming pared 1 base from V and 9 bases from J, leaving 16 bases between. The CDR3 runs 15 residues. Germline loops: CDR1 LNHDA, CDR2 SQIVND (reference sequence). The CDR3 is CASSIVQGAGGEQFF. CDR3 coding DNA: TGTGCCAGTAGTATAGTCCAAGGGGCCGGGGGTGAGCAGTTCTTC.

This clone has only one observation. The gene calls are TRBV7-2 and TRBJ1-1, with 7 bases aligning to TRBD1. The CDR3 is 15 residues long. Germline CDR1 SGHTA, CDR2 FQGNSA. V trimming: 5 bases; J trimming: 6 bases; junction bases outside the gene matches: 12. The CDR3 DNA follows: TGTGCCAGCAGCAACACACAGGGGAATCTCTCTGAAGCTTTCTTT. This encodes CASSNTQGNLSEAFF.

This clone turned up a few times. The chain recombines TRBV6-6 with TRBJ1-1, with D unresolved. V lost 2 bases and J lost 3, with 7 bases in between. Per germline, CDR1 MNHNY and CDR2 SVGAGI (reference sequence). This CDR3 is 13 amino acids long. DNA of the CDR3: TGTGCCAGCAGTTACAAGGAGGACACTGAAGCTTTCTTT. As protein: CASSYKEDTEAFF.

The chain couples TRBV3-1 (or the pseudogene TRBV3-2) to TRBJ1-6; possibly TRBD1 for D (5 bases). Germline CDR1 is LGHDT and CDR2 is YNNKEL (reference sequence). The CDR3 is made up of 15 amino acids. The V end lost 4 bases, the J end lost 2 bases, and 9 bases lay between the germline ends. CDR3 sequence (DNA): TGTGCCAGCAGCCCCGCAGGGCCCTATAATTCACCCCTCCACTTT. Protein: CASSPAGPYNSPLHF.

This clone has more than one count but fewer than ten. The V and J genes are TRBV4-1 and TRBJ1-1; TRBD1 matches at 11 bases. Germline CDR1 MGHRA, CDR2 YSYEKL. The CDR3 loop spans 18 amino acids. After removal of 4 bases from V and 0 bases from J, the junction contained 10 bases not matched to a gene. The DNA of the CDR3 is TGCGCCAGCAGCCTCGGACGGACAGGGGGCAATGTGAACACTGAAGCTTTCTTT. Protein sequence: CASSLGRTGGNVNTEAFF.

V usage is TRBV5-4 and J usage is TRBJ2-3; 9 bases are shared with TRBD2. Germline values: CDR1 SGHNT, CDR2 YYREEE (reference sequence). This CDR3 comprises 15 residues. The junction had 6 bases not matched to a gene; V was cut back by 2 bases and J by 5 bases. The CDR3 DNA is TGTGCCAGCAGCTTAGCTAGCGGGGTTTTAGATACGCAGTATTTT. Its translation: CASSLASGVLDTQYF.

The chain carries TRBV4-2 and TRBJ2-7, with 7 nucleotides matching TRBD2. The germline V gene has CDR1 LGHNA and CDR2 YNFKEQ. This CDR3 comprises 15 residues. Germline trimming cut 1 base from V and 3 bases from J; bases unmatched to any gene: 6. The CDR3 nucleotides read TGTGCCAGCAGCCAAGGAAGCGGGGAAATCTACGAGCAGTACTTC. Protein: CASSQGSGEIYEQYF.